This TCR beta chain came from a study of T cell clusters in autoimmune cytopenias. The wider study: A median of around 50,000 TRB reads per sample yielded a median around 2,500 distinct clonotypes.

The study's findings and limits: TRB repertoire shifts in secondary cytopenia and chronic lymphocytic leukemia mostly reflected lymphoma, not autoimmunity.

One tube held mixed TRB-A and TRB-B primer pools for touch-down PCR. TCRdb reworked the multiplex PCR reads into one entry per CDR3 protein, no DNA. This sample contains some 6,000 distinct CDR3 sequences. This CDR3 is built from 13 residues. Per the germline V gene, CDR1 is LNHDA and CDR2 is SQIVND (reference sequence). This clonotype is classed as medium-sized by frequency. The antigen remains undetermined. TRB amplification used around 0.25 ug of peripheral blood genomic DNA. The data also belong to a second study, concerning T cell repertoires in aging, cancer and after chemotherapy. That report adds: Six age groups, ranging from 30 or younger to 70 or older, included the donors.

V and J are TRBV19 and TRBJ1-5; with no DNA, the TCRdb D assignment of TRBD1 cannot be verified. The sample consisted of peripheral blood. The clonotype was recovered from a human donor in good health. Here the CDR3 reads CATWSQGGQPQHF.